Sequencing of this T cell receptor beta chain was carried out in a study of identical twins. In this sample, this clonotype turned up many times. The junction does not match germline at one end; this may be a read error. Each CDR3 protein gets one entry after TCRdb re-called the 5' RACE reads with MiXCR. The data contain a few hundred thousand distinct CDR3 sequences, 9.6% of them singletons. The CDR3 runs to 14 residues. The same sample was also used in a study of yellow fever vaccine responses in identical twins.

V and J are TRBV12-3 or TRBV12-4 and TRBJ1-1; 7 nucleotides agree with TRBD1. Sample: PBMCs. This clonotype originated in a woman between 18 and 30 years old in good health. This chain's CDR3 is CASSLGTANTEAFF. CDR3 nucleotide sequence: TGTGCCAGCAGCTTAGGGACAGCGAACACTGAAGCTTTCTTT.